This T cell receptor beta chain emerged from a study of regulatory T cells in long-lasting Graves disease. The time point: newly diagnosed GD, antithyroid drugs for less than 3 months. From RNA extracted from PBMCs, the TCR library was made. In its sample, this clonotype was seen once. With iRepertoire HTBI primers and Arm-PCR of CDR3 regions, TCR beta libraries were built. TCRdb called the multiplex PCR reads again in MiXCR, with one record for every CDR3 protein. The table includes about 540,000 distinct CDR3 sequences, about 13% detected once. Trimming cost V 4 bases and J 8 bases, with 12 bases left between them. The CDR3 is 13 amino acids. The germline CDR1 and CDR2 sequences are SGHDT and YYEEEE. The data were also submitted as part of a second study, on T cells in Graves' hyperthyroidism and ophthalmopathy.

The source was peripheral blood mononuclear cells (PBMCs), collected at new diagnosis, from a patient treated with antithyroid drugs. The genes are TRBV5-6 and TRBJ1-4; possibly TRBD1 for D (5 bases). The receptor was isolated from a young man with Graves disease. Here the CDR3 DNA reads TGTGCCAGCAGCCTTGGAAGGGACGAAAAACTGTTTTTT. This translates into CASSLGRDEKLFF. The variable domain in full, with the rest retrieved from reference TRBV5-6 and TRBJ1-4, is DAGVTQSPTHLIKTRGQQVTLRCSPKSGHDTVSWYQQALGQGPQFIFQYYEEEERQRGNFPDRFSGHQFPNYSSELNVNALLLGDSALYLCASSLGRDEKLFFGSGTQLSVL.